A selection of T cell receptor beta chains follows, all from one sample in a study of blood T cell repertoires in COVID-19. Profiling relied on immunoSEQ multiplex PCR, and the TCRdb table lists in-frame clones only, not all of them. The sample carries hundreds of thousands of clones, over 70% recorded once. The sequencing input was peripheral blood. The receptors here all came from a woman in her thirties or forties who had recovered from COVID-19. Both conserved end residues are part of each CDR3. The D gene is left open where the match is weak. The size field is filled for only some rows; it gives once, few, many or a size class.

.,.,TRBV12-5,TRBJ2-2,TGTGCTAGTGGTTCGGAGGGGGGGGCCGGGGAGCTGTTTTTT,CASGSEGGAGELFF
.,TRBD2,TRBV9,TRBJ2-3,TGTGCCAGCAGCGTTGGGGGACTAGCAGAAGATACGCAGTATTTT,CASSVGGLAEDTQYF
.,.,TRBV9,TRBJ1-2,TGTGCCAGCAGCGTATTGGCACAGGCGAACTATGGCTACACCTTC,CASSVLAQANYGYTF
.,TRBD1,TRBV3-1/TRBV3-2,TRBJ1-2,TGTGCCAGCAGCCCCCGGAGGGGGCGCGGGTATGGCTACACCTTC,CASSPRRGRGYGYTF
.,.,TRBV5-1,TRBJ2-5,TGCGCCAGCAGCTTGGGTGGGGCAGAGACCCAGTACTTC,CASSLGGAETQYF
.,TRBD2,TRBV15,TRBJ2-3,TGTGCCACCAGCCCGACCGGGACTAGAATTAGCACAGATACGCAGTATTTT,CATSPTGTRISTDTQYF
.,.,TRBV29-1,TRBJ2-1,TGCAGCGCCGTCCCCGGGAGCTCCTACAATGAGCAGTTCTTC,CSAVPGSSYNEQFF
.,.,TRBV9,TRBJ1-4,TGTGCCAGCAGCCCCTGGGGGGGCCGTAGAGCTAATGAAAAACTGTTTTTT,CASSPWGGRRANEKLFF
.,.,TRBV10-3,TRBJ2-1,TGTGCCATCAGCCCGGTCTCCTACAATGAGCAGTTCTTC,CAISPVSYNEQFF
.,TRBD2,TRBV15,TRBJ2-7,TGTGCCACCAGCAGTCAAAGGACTAGCGGAGGGGACGAGCAGTACTTC,CATSSQRTSGGDEQYF
.,TRBD2,TRBV9,TRBJ2-7,TGTGCCAGCAGCGTAGTAGCTAGCGGTCGGTCCGAGCAGTACTTC,CASSVVASGRSEQYF
.,TRBD1,TRBV24-1,TRBJ1-6,TGTGCCACCAGTGATTCCAACCGTCAGGGGGCCAGTTCACCCCTCCACTTT,CATSDSNRQGASSPLHF
.,.,TRBV7-9,TRBJ1-6,TGTGCCAGCAGCTTAGCGCTGTCAGGGTACAATTCACCCCTCCACTTT,CASSLALSGYNSPLHF
.,.,TRBV11-1,TRBJ1-1,TGTGCCAGCAGCTCAGACATCAACACTGAAGCTTTCTTT,CASSSDINTEAFF
.,TRBD1,TRBV18,TRBJ1-5,TGTGCCAGCTCACAGGGGGCCCCTCAGCCCCAGCATTTT,CASSQGAPQPQHF
.,.,TRBV7-9,TRBJ2-7,TGTGCCAGCAGCTTAGACATTGGCGAGCAGTACTTC,CASSLDIGEQYF
.,TRBD1,TRBV7-8,TRBJ2-7,TGTGCCAGCAGCTTATTTCTGACAGGGCCTTACGAGCAGTACTTC,CASSLFLTGPYEQYF
.,.,TRBV7-2,TRBJ2-7,TGTGCCAGCAGCTTAGGGGCGTCCTACGAGCAGTACTTC,CASSLGASYEQYF
.,TRBD1,TRBV30,TRBJ1-2,TGTGCCTGGAGTGTAATAATGACAGGGGGCGCCTATGGCTACACCTTC,CAWSVIMTGGAYGYTF
.,.,TRBV12-5,TRBJ1-5,TGTGCTAGTGGACACCTCAGGGGTGCGCCCCAGCATTTT,CASGHLRGAPQHF
.,.,TRBV27,TRBJ2-1,TGTGCCAGCAGTTATCGGGTTAGGTACAATGAGCAGTTCTTC,CASSYRVRYNEQFF
.,.,TRBV2,TRBJ1-1,TGTGCCAGCAGTGAAGCGCGGGGGGGCACTGAAGCTTTCTTT,CASSEARGGTEAFF
.,TRBD2,TRBV7-2,TRBJ2-3,TGTGCCAGCAGCCCGCCGGGACTAGCGCCAGATACGCAGTATTTT,CASSPPGLAPDTQYF
.,.,TRBV18,TRBJ2-7,TGTGCCAGCTCCACCGGGGCGGGACGAGAGCAGTACTTC,CASSTGAGREQYF
.,.,TRBV27,TRBJ2-1,TGTGCCAGCAGTTTACGCAGGGAATACAATGAGCAGTTCTTC,CASSLRREYNEQFF
.,.,TRBV6-2/TRBV6-3,TRBJ1-2,TGTGCCAGCAGTTACAGTTGGCCCTATGGCTACACCTTC,CASSYSWPYGYTF
few,.,TRBV27,TRBJ1-2,TGTGCCAGCAGTTTATCAGCCGGGAATGGCTACACCTTC,CASSLSAGNGYTF
.,.,TRBV2,TRBJ1-6,TGTGCCAGCACCCTCCCAAAGGGGAGGATTTCACCCCTCCACTTT,CASTLPKGRISPLHF
.,.,TRBV4-1,TRBJ1-1,TGCGCCAGCAGCCGTGGGGGGTCAATTGAAGCTTTCTTT,CASSRGGSIEAFF
few,TRBD1,TRBV14,TRBJ1-1,TGTGCCAGCAGCCAGACGACAGGGTGGACTGAAGCTTTCTTT,CASSQTTGWTEAFF
once,TRBD1,TRBV5-4,TRBJ1-2,TGTGCCAGCAGCCGGACAGGTTCTAACTATGGCTACACCTTC,CASSRTGSNYGYTF
once,TRBD1,TRBV25-1,TRBJ1-1,TGTGCCAGCAGCGGGACAGGTACTGAAGCTTTCTTT,CASSGTGTEAFF
.,TRBD1,TRBV7-8,TRBJ1-5,TGTGCCAGCAGCTTAGCGCTGGGGACAGGCGGTCAGCCCCAGCATTTT,CASSLALGTGGQPQHF
.,TRBD1,TRBV23-1,TRBJ1-2,TGCGCCAGCAGTCAACCACGACAGGGGGCTAGTGGCTTC,CASSQPRQGASGF
.,.,TRBV5-6,TRBJ2-7,TGTGCCAGCAGCTTGGCCCCTCGACTGAGCTACGAGCAGTACTTC,CASSLAPRLSYEQYF
.,.,TRBV27,TRBJ2-5,TGTGCCAGCAGTTTAGGGCCGAAGGAGACCCAGTACTTC,CASSLGPKETQYF
few,.,TRBV11-3,TRBJ2-2,TGTGCCAGCAGCCCCCAGGGAACCGGGGAGCTGTTTTTT,CASSPQGTGELFF
few,.,TRBV27,TRBJ1-2,TGTGCCAGCAGTTTAAACCCGGGGGGACTTAACTATGGCTACACCTTC,CASSLNPGGLNYGYTF